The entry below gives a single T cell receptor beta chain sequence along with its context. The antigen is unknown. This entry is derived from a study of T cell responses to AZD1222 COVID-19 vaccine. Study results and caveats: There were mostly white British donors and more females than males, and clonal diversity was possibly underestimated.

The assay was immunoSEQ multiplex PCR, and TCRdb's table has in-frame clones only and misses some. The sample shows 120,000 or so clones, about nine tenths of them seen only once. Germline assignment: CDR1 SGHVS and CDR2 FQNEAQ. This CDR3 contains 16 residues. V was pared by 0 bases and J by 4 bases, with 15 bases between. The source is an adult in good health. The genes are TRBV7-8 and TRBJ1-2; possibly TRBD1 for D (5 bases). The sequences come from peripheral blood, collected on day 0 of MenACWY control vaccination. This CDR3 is CASSLARPGASYGYTF. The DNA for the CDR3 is TGTGCCAGCAGCTTAGCTCGGCCCGGGGCCAGCTATGGCTACACCTTC.